The clone carrying this T cell receptor beta chain showed up just once. The trim removed 6 bases at V and 7 bases at J, leaving 4 bases unmatched. Germline assignment: CDR1 MGHDK and CDR2 SYGVNS. The CDR3 spans 14 residues. Time point defined: 2014-2015 season, pre-vaccination. These data are taken from a study of follicular helper T cells after annual influenza vaccination. The method was immunoSEQ multiplex PCR; TCRdb's version includes in-frame clones alone and lacks a portion of them. The profile shows approximately 30,000 clones, roughly 80% of them singletons. This receptor was identified in an adult who received the influenza vaccine. V is TRBV25-1 and J is TRBJ2-1, with TRBD1 matching 12 bases. Here the sequenced sample was CXCR5+ CD38- circulating T follicular helper cells from blood, taken on the day of influenza vaccination. Subset defined: circulating Tfh, non-naive CD4+CXCR5+PD-1+ (ICOS+CD38+ or ICOS-CD38-). For the CDR3, the DNA is TGTGCCAGCAGGGGACAGGGGGCGCGTAATGAGCAGTTCTTC. Translating it yields CASRGQGARNEQFF.